The rows below give T cell receptor beta chains drawn from one sample of a study of T cell responses to AZD1222 COVID-19 vaccine. Some clones are missing from TCRdb's copy, which holds only in-frame ones; the method was immunoSEQ multiplex PCR. The sample includes some 80,000 clones, 88% seen only once; the top ten take about 9%. Sequences were derived from peripheral blood, sampled 28 days after the second dose of the MenACWY control vaccine. The source is an adult who received the MenACWY meningococcal vaccine as a control. Each CDR3 is given with its conserved first and last residue. Each record gives: CDR3 protein, CDR3 DNA, clone size, V gene, D gene, J gene. The D gene is left open where the match is weak. A clone size is listed for some rows: how often the clone was seen (once, few, many), or a class if it is expanded.

CASSARDQNNEQFF | TGTGCCAGCAGCGCCCGGGACCAAAACAATGAGCAGTTCTTC | . | TRBV7-8 | . | TRBJ2-1
CASSQDRPGGANEQFF | TGTGCCAGCAGCCAAGATCGCCCCGGGGGGGCGAATGAGCAGTTCTTC | . | TRBV4-2 | TRBD2 | TRBJ2-1
CASTLGAANEKLFF | TGTGCCAGCACCCTAGGGGCGGCTAATGAAAAACTGTTTTTT | . | TRBV28 | . | TRBJ1-4
CASSVGDRDLYEQYF | TGTGCCAGCAGCGTAGGGGACAGGGACCTCTACGAGCAGTACTTC | . | TRBV9 | TRBD1 | TRBJ2-7
CASSLPTDTQYF | TGTGCCAGCAGCTTACCCACAGATACGCAGTATTTT | . | TRBV7-2 | . | TRBJ2-3
CATSRDNGQGHGYTF | TGTGCCACCAGCAGAGATAACGGACAGGGGCATGGCTACACCTTC | . | TRBV15 | TRBD1 | TRBJ1-2
CAWRRGGPYEQYF | TGTGCCTGGAGGCGGGGGGGGCCCTACGAGCAGTACTTC | . | TRBV30 | TRBD2 | TRBJ2-7
CASSILTGPNQPQHF | TGTGCCAGTAGTATCCTGACAGGACCCAATCAGCCCCAGCATTTT | . | TRBV19 | . | TRBJ1-5
CASSPHTGELFF | TGTGCCAGCAGCCCTCATACCGGGGAGCTGTTTTTT | . | TRBV11-3 | . | TRBJ2-2
CASSRQYNTEAFF | TGTGCCAGTAGTAGACAGTATAACACTGAAGCTTTCTTT | few | TRBV19 | . | TRBJ1-1
CASVGIGTEAFF | TGTGCCAGCGTAGGGATCGGCACTGAAGCTTTCTTT | . | TRBV6-5 | . | TRBJ1-1
CAWSSNRGRGEKLFF | TGTGCCTGGAGTTCAAACAGGGGGCGTGGCGAAAAACTGTTTTTT | . | TRBV30 | TRBD1 | TRBJ1-4
CASSYSRDRWVPLHF | TGTGCCAGCAGTTACTCCCGGGACCGTTGGGTACCCCTCCACTTT | once | TRBV6-5 | . | TRBJ1-6
CASSPGTGIGYEQYF | TGTGCCAGCAGCCCCGGGACAGGGATAGGATACGAGCAGTACTTC | . | TRBV27 | TRBD1 | TRBJ2-7
CASSYQGPEAFF | TGCGCCAGCAGCTACCAAGGGCCTGAAGCTTTCTTT | . | TRBV5-1 | . | TRBJ1-1
CASSHAWDTQYF | TGTGCCAGCAGTCACGCCTGGGACACGCAGTATTTT | . | TRBV3-1/TRBV3-2 | . | TRBJ2-3
CASSEWAGTEAFF | TGTGCCAGCAGTGAATGGGCGGGAACTGAAGCTTTCTTT | . | TRBV25-1 | . | TRBJ1-1
CASSTRQGGSSNQPQHF | TGTGCCAGTAGTACCCGCCAGGGGGGTTCGAGCAATCAGCCCCAGCATTTT | . | TRBV19 | TRBD1 | TRBJ1-5
CASILSGRGNTIYF | TGTGCCAGCATCTTAAGTGGAAGAGGAAACACCATATATTTT | . | TRBV28 | . | TRBJ1-3
CASTLTGGITEAFF | TGTGCCAGCACTCTGACAGGGGGCATTACTGAAGCTTTCTTT | . | TRBV6-5 | TRBD1 | TRBJ1-1
CASGPRGYNEQFF | TGTGCCAGCGGTCCCCGAGGTTACAATGAGCAGTTCTTC | . | TRBV7-2 | . | TRBJ2-1
CASSTPTGNYGYTF | TGTGCCAGCAGCACTCCGACAGGGAATTACGGCTACACCTTC | . | TRBV11-2 | TRBD1 | TRBJ1-2
CASSWAPGGTGELFF | TGTGCCAGCAGCTGGGCGCCAGGGGGAACCGGGGAGCTGTTTTTT | few | TRBV7-8 | TRBD1 | TRBJ2-2
CASSSGSGVLQETQYF | TGTGCCAGCAGCTCAGGTAGCGGGGTTCTTCAAGAGACCCAGTACTTC | . | TRBV7-7 | TRBD2 | TRBJ2-5
CAISEGRNDYTF | TGTGCCATCAGTGAAGGGAGAAATGACTACACCTTC | . | TRBV10-3 | . | TRBJ1-2
CASSQEVRGIQYF | TGCGCCAGCAGCCAAGAGGTACGGGGGATTCAGTACTTC | . | TRBV4-3 | . | TRBJ2-4
CASSQGNEAEAFF | TGTGCCAGCAGCCAGGGTAACGAGGCTGAAGCTTTCTTT | . | TRBV5-6 | . | TRBJ1-1
CATSDYRGLAGSDTGELFF | TGTGCCACCAGTGATTACCGCGGACTAGCGGGGAGTGACACCGGGGAGCTGTTTTTT | . | TRBV24-1 | TRBD2 | TRBJ2-2
CASSLQSENEKLFF | TGTGCCAGCAGTTTACAGTCAGAGAATGAAAAACTGTTTTTT | . | TRBV27 | . | TRBJ1-4
CASRTNYEQYF | TGTGCCAGCAGGACCAACTACGAGCAGTACTTC | once | TRBV6-5 | . | TRBJ2-7
CASSKGQGKETQYF | TGCGCCAGCAGCAAAGGACAGGGAAAAGAGACCCAGTACTTC | . | TRBV5-1 | TRBD1 | TRBJ2-5
CATRYGATYNSPLHF | TGTGCCACCAGATATGGGGCGACCTATAATTCACCCCTCCACTTT | once | TRBV15 | . | TRBJ1-6
CASSPGQSLENTEAFF | TGTGCCAGCTCACCCGGACAGTCTCTCGAGAACACTGAAGCTTTCTTT | . | TRBV18 | . | TRBJ1-1
CASNNRGQGVREQYF | TGTGCCAGTAACAATCGGGGACAGGGGGTTCGCGAGCAGTACTTC | . | TRBV19 | TRBD1 | TRBJ2-7
CASSPQGFEQYF | TGTGCCAGCAGCCCACAGGGGTTCGAGCAGTACTTC | . | TRBV28 | TRBD1 | TRBJ2-7
CSASSADTIWGGYTF | TGCAGTGCTAGTTCGGCGGACACGATATGGGGCGGCTACACCTTC | . | TRBV20-1 | . | TRBJ1-2
CAWSLGGGGTQYF | TGTGCCTGGAGTCTGGGCGGAGGAGGGACCCAGTACTTC | . | TRBV30 | . | TRBJ2-5
CSVEEGVNTEAFF | TGCAGCGTTGAAGAGGGAGTGAACACTGAAGCTTTCTTT | . | TRBV29-1 | . | TRBJ1-1
CASSEGGGRETQYF | TGTGCCAGCAGTGAAGGGGGGGGCCGGGAGACCCAGTACTTC | . | TRBV6-1 | . | TRBJ2-5
CASSRATGAYEQYF | TGTGCCAGCAGCAGAGCTACAGGGGCCTACGAGCAGTACTTC | . | TRBV5-5 | TRBD1 | TRBJ2-7